The clone carrying this TCR beta chain was seen many times. Its antigen remains unidentified. This sample was included in a study of T cells in Graves' hyperthyroidism and ophthalmopathy. Germline V gives CDR1 SGHTA, CDR2 FQGTGA. Trimming stripped 2 bases from V and 5 bases from J, with 13 bases between. The CDR3 has 14 residues. TCR beta CDR3 regions were amplified from RNA. The HTBI primer set served for first-round RT-PCR of the TCR CDR3. TCRdb independently ran MiXCR on the multiplex PCR reads; one entry per CDR3 protein. The sample has approximately 430,000 distinct CDR3 sequences; 15% to 17% are singletons. Study conclusions and caveats: Most expanded thyroid clonotypes above 0.001 recurred in blood.

This clonotype originated in a woman between 18 and 30 years old with Graves' hyperthyroidism. The chain employs TRBV7-3 and TRBJ2-7; possibly TRBD2 for D (7 bases). Sequences were obtained from blood. The CDR3 DNA follows: TGTGCCAGCAGCTTAGGGGGGGGACACCACGAGCAGTACTTC. This gives the protein CASSLGGGHHEQYF.